Shown below are 22 T cell receptor beta chains from a single sample sequenced in a study of T cell changes during pregnancy in multiple sclerosis. TCRdb's copy holds only in-frame clones and misses some; the assay was immunoSEQ multiplex PCR. The sample lists fewer than 80,000 clones; about 90% were seen once. The input for sequencing was peripheral blood, taken in the first trimester of pregnancy. These receptors were collected from a female donor in good health, enrolled as a control in a pregnancy study.

This clone turned up a few times. The chain recombines TRBV4-1 with TRBJ1-1, with 9 bases identical to TRBD1. Looked up from germline, CDR1 is MGHRA and CDR2 is YSYEKL. This CDR3 contains 17 residues. The V segment lost 5 bases and the J segment 6 bases; nucleotides outside the gene matches: 16. In nucleotides, the CDR3 is TGCGCCAGCAGCGACAGGAATCTAATCGACAGGGGGGCTGAAGCTTTCTTT. Encoded protein: CASSDRNLIDRGAEAFF.

The chain links TRBV5-1 to TRBJ2-5, with 9 bases aligning to TRBD2. Germline lookup yields CDR1 SGHRS and CDR2 YFSETQ. Germline trimming cut 4 bases from V and 4 bases from J; bases unmatched to any gene: 8. CDR3 length: 15 amino acids. DNA for the CDR3: TGCGCCAGCAGCCCCGACAGCGGGAGGTTAGAGACCCAGTACTTC. Its protein is CASSPDSGRLETQYF.

This chain links TRBV28 with TRBJ2-7; TRBD2 agrees at 12 bases. V trimming: 3 bases; J trimming: 7 bases; junction bases outside the gene matches: 10. The CDR3 spans 16 residues. From germline, CDR1 is MDHEN and CDR2 SYDVKM. The CDR3 DNA follows: TGTGCCAGCAGTTTTTTAACTAGCGGGAGGCCCTGGGAGCAGTACTTC. This translates into CASSFLTSGRPWEQYF.

This clone was recorded only once. V gene TRBV30 combines with J gene TRBJ2-2; 7 nucleotides match TRBD2. The CDR3 is 14 amino acids. The junction had 5 bases not matched to a gene; V was cut back by 2 bases and J by 5 bases. Per the germline V gene, CDR1 is GTSNPN and CDR2 is SVGIG (reference sequence). In DNA, the CDR3 is TGTGCCTGGAGTCGACTAGCCATAACCGGGGAGCTGTTTTTT. Translated, it gives CAWSRLAITGELFF.

The V gene is TRBV5-4, the J gene TRBJ1-1; D gene unclear. V lost 0 bases to trimming and J lost 4 bases, with 13 bases between them. CDR3 length: 15 amino acids. CDR1 is SGHNT, CDR2 YYREEE, per germline (reference sequence). The DNA of the CDR3 is TGTGCCAGCAGCTTGGTGGCGGGAAAAGGCACTGAAGCTTTCTTT. Its translation: CASSLVAGKGTEAFF.

The chain carries TRBV28 and TRBJ2-5, with D possibly TRBD2 on 6 matching bases. The germline V gene has CDR1 MDHEN and CDR2 SYDVKM. V lost 6 bases, J lost 0 bases, and 11 bases lay in between. The CDR3 is 14 residues long. The CDR3 is CASSRRVHQETQYF. In DNA form, the CDR3 reads TGTGCCAGCAGCAGGAGGGTCCACCAAGAGACCCAGTACTTC.

The chain combines TRBV6-1 with TRBJ1-5; 7 bases are shared with TRBD1. This CDR3 comprises 16 residues. Germline CDR1 and CDR2: MNHNS and SASEGT. Trimming took 4 bases from V and 4 from J; bases not matched to a gene: 10. The CDR3 DNA is TGTGCCAGCAGTGGGGGGGCGGGACAGAATAATCAGCCCCAGCATTTT. Protein sequence: CASSGGAGQNNQPQHF.

DNA of the CDR3: TGTGCCAGCAGCCAAGAATGGGGGACAGGGGCCCCCTACGAGCAGTACTTC. Its translation: CASSQEWGTGAPYEQYF. The chain links TRBV14 to TRBJ2-7; TRBD1 matches at 10 bases. Germline lookup yields CDR1 SGHDN and CDR2 FVKESK. This CDR3 is built from 17 residues. The V gene end was trimmed by 0 bases and the J gene end by 2 bases; junction bases not matched to a gene: 7.

This chain links TRBV5-1 with TRBJ2-1, with 12 positions matching TRBD2. The CDR3 length is 15 residues. J was trimmed by 12 bases and V by 4 bases; bases with no gene match: 11. Looked up from germline, CDR1 is SGHRS and CDR2 is YFSETQ. The CDR3: CASSISSGRAGAQFF. The CDR3 DNA is TGCGCCAGCAGCATTTCTAGCGGGAGGGCCGGGGCGCAGTTCTTC.

The chain carries TRBV19 and TRBJ1-1, with TRBD1 matching 7 bases. Trimming cost V 7 bases and J 8 bases; bases outside gene matches: 13. From germline, CDR1 is LNHDA and CDR2 SQIVND (reference sequence). This CDR3 is 14 amino acids long. The CDR3 sequence is CASNDRDRVIEAFF. For the CDR3, the DNA is TGTGCCAGTAACGACCGGGACAGAGTGATAGAAGCTTTCTTT.

The chain is built from TRBV7-8 and TRBJ2-7; maybe TRBD2 (6 bases). Germline loops: CDR1 SGHVS, CDR2 FQNEAQ. Trimming shortened V by 1 base and J by 6 bases, and 16 bases separated the two germline ends. This CDR3 spans 15 amino acids. CDR3 nucleotides: TGTGCCAGCAGCTTAGGAGGCTGGCAGGAGGGCGAGCAGTACTTC. Translating gives CASSLGGWQEGEQYF. Supplemented by reference TRBV7-8 and TRBJ2-7, the full variable domain reads GAGVSQSPRYKVAKRGQDVALRCDPISGHVSLFWYQQALGQGPEFLTYFQNEAQLDKSGLPSDRFFAERPEGSVSTLKIQRTQQEDSAVYLCASSLGGWQEGEQYFGPGTRLTVT.

J is TRBJ2-5 and V is TRBV19, with D unresolved. The germline CDR1 and CDR2 sequences are LNHDA and SQIVND (reference sequence). The CDR3 is 13 residues long. Between the trimmed V and J ends, which lost 6 bases and 0 bases, there was a span of 8 bases. The CDR3 DNA reads TGTGCCAGTAGAAACGGTAACCAAGAGACCCAGTACTTC. Its translation is CASRNGNQETQYF.

This rearrangement joins TRBV19 to TRBJ2-2; D might be TRBD1 (8 bases). The CDR3 is made up of 16 amino acids. V was pared by 4 bases and J by 6 bases, with 18 bases between. The germline gives CDR1 LNHDA, CDR2 SQIVND (reference sequence). This chain's CDR3 is CASSNPYRGRAGELFF. The CDR3 nucleotides are TGTGCCAGTAGTAATCCATACAGGGGGAGGGCCGGGGAGCTGTTTTTT.

The V gene is TRBV19, the J gene TRBJ1-1; D not certain. CDR3 length equals 14 residues. Germline CDR1 and CDR2: LNHDA and SQIVND (reference sequence). V lost 7 bases and J 0 bases, leaving 12 bases between the germline ends. CDR3 residues: CASTPRGVNTEAFF. The CDR3 nucleotides are TGTGCCAGTACTCCCCGGGGTGTGAACACTGAAGCTTTCTTT.

V is TRBV2 and J is TRBJ1-1; D might be TRBD1 (5 bases). The CDR3 contains 13 residues. With 5 bases removed from V and 2 bases from J, the gap between germline ends came to 9 bases. Germline V lookup: CDR1 SNHLY, CDR2 FYNNEI. CDR3 sequence: CASSLQENTEAFF. Written as DNA, the CDR3 is TGTGCCAGCAGTCTACAGGAAAACACTGAAGCTTTCTTT. The full variable domain, completed using reference TRBV2 and TRBJ1-1, is EPEVTQTPSHQVTQMGQEVILRCVPISNHLYFYWYRQILGQKVEFLVSFYNNEISEKSEIFDDQFSVERPDGSNFTLKIRSTKLEDSAMYFCASSLQENTEAFFGQGTRLTVV.

In this sample, this clone turned up once. This rearrangement joins TRBV19 to TRBJ1-1; D possibly corresponds to TRBD1 (5 bases). Germline V gene lookup returns CDR1 LNHDA and CDR2 SQIVND (reference sequence). V was shortened by 6 bases and J by 10 bases, with 18 bases between the two germline ends. The CDR3 spans 13 residues. CDR3 in amino acids: CASSPGGERGAFF. In DNA form, the CDR3 reads TGTGCCAGTAGCCCCGGCGGGGAAAGGGGAGCTTTCTTT.

The chain combines TRBV11-2 with TRBJ2-1, with D perhaps TRBD2 (5 bases). Trimming removed 0 bases at V and 8 bases at J, with 14 bases between. Germline V lookup: CDR1 SGHAT, CDR2 FQNNGV. The CDR3 has 15 amino acids. CDR3 sequence: CASSLESREFDEQFF. The CDR3 DNA sequence: TGTGCCAGCAGCTTAGAATCAAGGGAGTTCGATGAGCAGTTCTTC. The whole variable domain, filled in from reference TRBV11-2 and TRBJ2-1, reads EAGVAQSPRYKIIEKRQSVAFWCNPISGHATLYWYQQILGQGPKLLIQFQNNGVVDDSQLPKDRFSAERLKGVDSTLKIQPAKLEDSAVYLCASSLESREFDEQFFGPGTRLTVL.

The chain is built from TRBV7-6 and TRBJ2-7, with TRBD2 as a possible D gene (7 bases). Trimming cost V 0 bases and J 7 bases, with 10 bases left between them. Germline lookup yields CDR1 SGHVS and CDR2 FNYEAQ. CDR3 size: 13 residues. The CDR3, as DNA: TGTGCCAGCAGCTTAGCGGGGGGGACAGAGCAGTACTTC. This encodes CASSLAGGTEQYF.

The V and J genes are TRBV28 and TRBJ1-1; D remains ambiguous. The germline gives CDR1 MDHEN, CDR2 SYDVKM. This CDR3 spans 16 amino acids. The V end lost 1 base, the J end lost 0 bases, and 12 bases lay between the germline ends. The DNA of the CDR3 is TGTGCCAGCAGTTTATTAACGGACTTCATGAACACTGAAGCTTTCTTT. Translated: CASSLLTDFMNTEAFF.

The CDR3 DNA sequence: TGTGCCAGCAGTGCCGGCGGAGCTCAAGAGACCCAGTACTTC. Its translation is CASSAGGAQETQYF. V gene TRBV25-1 combines with J gene TRBJ2-5; unclear D gene. The CDR3 runs to 14 residues. V dropped 4 bases and J dropped 2 bases, with 11 bases sitting between them. Germline V gives CDR1 MGHDK, CDR2 SYGVNS.

The chain couples TRBV6-4 to TRBJ2-2; the match to TRBD2 covers 14 bases. The CDR3 covers 17 residues. CDR1 is MRHNA, CDR2 SNTAGT, per germline. The V and J ends lost 0 bases and 4 bases, in that order; junction bases with no gene match: 1. CDR3 loop: CASSDSGLAGVTGELFF. CDR3 DNA: TGTGCCAGCAGTGACTCGGGACTAGCGGGGGTCACCGGGGAGCTGTTTTTT.

The chain has TRBV27 and TRBJ2-1; tentatively, D is TRBD2 (5 bases). CDR1 is MNHEY and CDR2 is SMNVEV in the germline V gene (reference sequence). The CDR3 covers 12 residues. V lost 5 bases to trimming and J lost 4 bases, with 6 bases between them. The CDR3 loop is CASSPGYNEQFF. CDR3 nucleotides: TGTGCCAGCAGTCCGGGGTACAATGAGCAGTTCTTC.